The T cell receptor beta chain described here comes from a study of blood T cell repertoires in COVID-19. Study background: Both acute and convalescent COVID-19 samples were obtained from the United States, Italy and Spain. Nucleic acid was either cDNA or gDNA, and it came from T cells, B-cell-depleted T cells, or PBMCs.

In the study's own analysis: Reference gene primers were amplified, and this amplification served to estimate nucleated cell counts. Profiled with immunoSEQ multiplex PCR; TCRdb holds only in-frame clones, not every one. V, J and clone size are those of that table, while D and trimming were read from the DNA. The top ten clones hold nearly 0.55% of a sample with approximately 190,000 clones, 75% to 95% of them seen once. This clone was recorded only once. This CDR3 is built from 13 residues. Germline V CDR1 and CDR2: MNHEY, SMNVEV (reference sequence). Trimming shortened V by 3 bases and J by 7 bases, and 10 bases separated the two germline ends.

This TCR came from a man aged 45-65 years with acute or convalescent COVID-19. Sequencing was done on a sample of peripheral blood. The chain joins TRBV27 to TRBJ1-5; D possibly corresponds to TRBD1 (6 bases). The CDR3 region has the DNA TGTGCCAGCAGTTTGGGGGGGCGACAGCCCCAGCATTTT. Its translation: CASSLGGRQPQHF.